One sample yielded the 5 T cell receptor beta chains listed below, sequenced in a study of blood T cell repertoires in COVID-19. Measured with immunoSEQ multiplex PCR; TCRdb has only the in-frame clones, and not every one. This sample yields about 250,000 clones, of which around four fifths are seen a single time; roughly 9.4% belongs to the top ten. The sequencing input was peripheral blood. The origin of the receptors is a man aged 35 to 55 with active or convalescent COVID-19.

The chain uses TRBV5-4 and TRBJ2-7; maybe TRBD1 (5 bases). Per the germline V gene, CDR1 is SGHNT and CDR2 is YYREEE (reference sequence). The CDR3 consists of 15 residues. V lost 4 bases, J lost 5 bases, and 19 bases lay in between. The CDR3 loop is CASSTERQSWHEQYF. The CDR3 DNA is TGTGCCAGCAGCACTGAAAGACAGTCTTGGCACGAGCAGTACTTC.

This clone was seen only once. This sequence joins TRBV19 and TRBJ2-1; tentatively, D is TRBD2 (5 bases). The CDR3 consists of 16 residues. Deletions cut 1 base from V and 5 bases from J, with 15 bases between. Germline CDR1 and CDR2: LNHDA and SQIVND (reference sequence). The CDR3 nucleotides are TGTGCCAGTAGTATAGGGATCGAGCGGTCAAACAATGAGCAGTTCTTC. Protein sequence: CASSIGIERSNNEQFF. Complete variable domain (other parts from reference TRBV19 and TRBJ2-1): DGGITQSPKYLFRKEGQNVTLSCEQNLNHDAMYWYRQDPGQGLRLIYYSQIVNDFQKGDIAEGYSVSREKKESFPLTVTSAQKNPTAFYLCASSIGIERSNNEQFFGPGTRLTVL.

The chain carries TRBV5-1 and TRBJ1-3; 9 bases align to TRBD1. Germline V gene lookup returns CDR1 SGHRS and CDR2 YFSETQ. Trimming cost V 4 bases and J 2 bases; bases outside gene matches: 7. This CDR3 has 16 amino acids. CDR3 in DNA: TGCGCCAGCAGCGAACTTACAGGGGGCCCTGGAAACACCATATATTTT. This sequence encodes CASSELTGGPGNTIYF.

This rearrangement joins TRBV19 to TRBJ2-3, with TRBD2 matching 10 bases. Germline V lookup: CDR1 LNHDA, CDR2 SQIVND (reference sequence). The CDR3 loop spans 19 amino acids. Unmatched junction bases numbered 15, after V lost 6 bases and J lost 0 bases. The CDR3 nucleotides are TGTGCCAGTAGAGCACTCATAGCGGGAGGATCTACTAGCACAGATACGCAGTATTTT. It yields the protein CASRALIAGGSTSTDTQYF.

This sequence joins TRBV18 and TRBJ2-3; TRBD2 matches at 8 bases. Unmatched junction bases numbered 2, after V lost 2 bases and J lost 4 bases. The CDR3 spans 14 residues. Germline V gene sequence: CDR1 KGHSH, CDR2 LQKENI. CDR3 sequence: CASSPGLAPDTQYF. CDR3 DNA sequence: TGTGCCAGCTCACCAGGACTAGCCCCAGATACGCAGTATTTT.